This paragraph covers one T cell receptor beta chain sequence. The target antigen is unknown. The sample belongs to a study of a mutant IDH1 vaccine in newly diagnosed glioma. Study summary: Commencement of vaccination occurred 4-6 weeks following radiotherapy alone, or concurrently with temozolomide cycles. Averaging roughly 40 years of age, treated patients were around 60% male and roughly 40% female. Patients had received radiotherapy, temozolomide, or both previously, most receiving both. Held at week 35, visit V12 was the safety follow-up, and visit V13 followed at week 47.

Time point here: week 47, end of study. The investigators gave 300 ug of mutant IDH1 20-mer peptide in each vaccine dose, together with topical imiquimod. Assay used: immunoSEQ multiplex PCR; TCRdb lists only in-frame clones, some missing. There are 56,000 or so clones in the sample; about 80% occur only once, and about 4.9% lies in the top ten. The CDR3 totals 17 residues. Germline CDR1 and CDR2: SGDLS and YYNGEE. Trimming at V came to 0 bases and at J to 4 bases, leaving 10 bases not matched to a gene. This clonotype was sampled from a woman aged 40-49 years with glioma. Some clones in this sample may be carry-over from other donors' samples. The chain is built from TRBV9 and TRBJ2-1; 7 nucleotides agree with TRBD2. The specimen was PBMCs, collected from a glioma patient whose treatment included an IDH1 peptide vaccine. CDR3 DNA: TGTGCCAGCAGCGTAGCTGGGCAAGCGGGGTCTTACAATGAGCAGTTCTTC. It yields the protein CASSVAGQAGSYNEQFF.